The clone carrying this TCR beta chain appeared many times. Its antigen is not identified. The data originate from a study of response to subunit inactivated influenza vaccine. Whole-study findings and limits: Authors proposed each seasonal influenza vaccination draws in few new T cells.

V lost 1 base and J 0 bases, leaving 4 bases between the germline ends. The CDR3 runs to 15 residues. Per germline, CDR1 SGHTA and CDR2 FQGNSA. TCRdb used MiXCR to reprocess the RT-PCR reads, holding one entry per CDR3 protein. The sample lists hundreds of thousands of distinct CDR3 sequences, about a tenth occurring once. V and J are TRBV7-2 and TRBJ2-6, with D hard to call. This clonotype originated in a man over 45 who received an inactivated influenza vaccine. The starting material was PBMCs from blood, obtained roughly 48 days after vaccination. Here the CDR3 reads CASSLVSSGANVLTF. Written as DNA, the CDR3 is TGTGCCAGCAGCTTAGTGTCCTCTGGGGCCAACGTCCTGACTTTC.